In this sample, the clone carrying this T cell receptor (beta chain) turned up many times. TCRdb recomputed calls from the 5' RACE reads with MiXCR, one row per CDR3 protein. The sample lists 20,000 to 30,000 distinct CDR3 sequences; 5.5% to 8% were seen once. Germline values: CDR1 SQVTM, CDR2 ANQGSEA. V was shortened by 6 bases and J by 4 bases, with 7 bases between the two germline ends. The CDR3 is 11 amino acids. Preparation of the unsorted libraries drew on 2 million PBMCs stored at -80 C. The sample comes from a study of neurological immune-mediated disorders. The sequence came from a woman aged 35 to 49 in good health. The chain links TRBV29-1 to TRBJ1-3; D possibly corresponds to TRBD1 (6 bases). Sequencing was performed on PBMCs. In DNA, the CDR3 is TGCAGCGTCGACAGGGGAAACACCATATATTTT. Protein: CSVDRGNTIYF.